A single TCR beta chain is shown here with its context. Original processing notes: Amplification of reference gene primers was used by the study to estimate nucleated cell counts. The protocol was immunoSEQ multiplex PCR, while the TCRdb copy is restricted to in-frame clones and leaves out a portion. That table supplies the V and J calls and clone size; D and trimming were determined from the DNA. The table shows 250,000 to 300,000 clones, with over 85% occurring only once. This specimen comes from a study of blood T cell repertoires in COVID-19. Per the germline V gene, CDR1 is SGHVS and CDR2 is FQNEAQ. This CDR3 has 15 residues. V lost 2 bases and J 3 bases, leaving 13 bases between the germline ends. The cohort comprised adults aged about 18 to 100 years residing in about two dozen US areas. Exposed volunteers were people who met a COVID-19 case within 2 weeks before study entry.

Sequenced input: PBMCs or T cells enriched from blood (not recorded which). This TCR came from a woman aged 45-59 years who had been exposed to COVID-19. The V gene is TRBV7-8, the J gene TRBJ1-1; D may be TRBD1 (5 bases). DNA of the CDR3: TGTGCCAGCAGCTTACGGGAGGGGCGGCACACTGAAGCTTTCTTT. Translation gives CASSLREGRHTEAFF. Full variable domain (outside the CDR3, taken from reference TRBV7-8 and TRBJ1-1): GAGVSQSPRYKVAKRGQDVALRCDPISGHVSLFWYQQALGQGPEFLTYFQNEAQLDKSGLPSDRFFAERPEGSVSTLKIQRTQQEDSAVYLCASSLREGRHTEAFFGQGTRLTVV.